These T cell receptor beta chains were read from a single sample in a study of vaccination and CD4 T cells after COVID-19. No antigen has been assigned to these receptors. A single record per CDR3 protein comes from TCRdb applying MiXCR to the PCR reads. The sample has about 15,000 distinct CDR3 sequences; roughly two fifths are singletons. The material sequenced was CD4+ T cells from blood, cultured in vitro, taken before SARS-CoV-2 vaccination. The receptors shown here come from a human donor who had recovered from COVID-19. CDR3s include the opening cysteine and the closing phenylalanine or tryptophan. Fields, in order: CDR3 length, V gene, D gene, J gene, clone size, CDR3 DNA, CDR3 protein. D genes are given only for firm matches. The size entry is marked missing in some rows and otherwise reads once, few, many or a size class.

>17|TRBV12-3/TRBV12-4|.|TRBJ1-5|.
TGTGCCAGCAGTTTATCCCTGAGGCAGGGGAGAGATCAGCCCCAGCATTTT
CASSLSLRQGRDQPQHF
>15|TRBV12-3/TRBV12-4|TRBD1|TRBJ1-1|.
TGTGCCAGCAGTTTCCGGGACAGAGGGAACACTGAAGCTTTCTTT
CASSFRDRGNTEAFF
>14|TRBV7-9|.|TRBJ1-1|few
TGTGCCAGCAGCCCTCTGGGGACAATCCCGGGAGCTTTCTTT
CASSPLGTIPGAFF
>13|TRBV19|.|TRBJ1-5|few
TGTGCCAGTAGTCCCGAATACAATCAGCCCCAGCATTTT
CASSPEYNQPQHF
>13|TRBV2|.|TRBJ1-2|.
TGTGCCAGCAGAGGGGGGACGGACTATGGCTACACCTTC
CASRGGTDYGYTF
>17|TRBV5-6|TRBD2|TRBJ2-3|.
TGTGCCAGCAGCTTGTGGGCGGGGGGGAGAATGACAGATACGCAGTATTTT
CASSLWAGGRMTDTQYF
>12|TRBV19|.|TRBJ1-6|.
TGTGCCAGTTCGGGTTATGATTCACCCCTCCACTTT
CASSGYDSPLHF
>13|TRBV2|.|TRBJ1-1|few
TGTGCCAGCAGGGGACCCGGGGGCACTGAAGCTTTCTTT
CASRGPGGTEAFF
>14|TRBV28|.|TRBJ1-6|few
TGTGCCAGCAGCCGTACCGTCCGGGGGTCACCCCTCCACTTT
CASSRTVRGSPLHF
>15|TRBV19|TRBD1|TRBJ2-7|few
TGTGCCAGTAGTATAGTATGGGGACAGAACTACGAGCAGTACTTC
CASSIVWGQNYEQYF
>14|TRBV20-1|.|TRBJ1-1|few
TGCAGTGCTAGTTGGTCGGCGAAGAACACTGAAGCTTTCTTT
CSASWSAKNTEAFF
>14|TRBV19|.|TRBJ2-3|.
TGTGCCAGTAGTAAGGGTCGCCCCCCAGATACGCAGTATTTT
CASSKGRPPDTQYF
>13|TRBV5-6|.|TRBJ1-2|.
TGTGCCAGCAGCTTCTCAGGGCTGGGAGGCTACACCTTC
CASSFSGLGGYTF
>14|TRBV6-2/TRBV6-3|.|TRBJ1-2|medium-sized
TGTGCCAGCAGTGGGGGACCGATGAACTATGGCTACACCTTC
CASSGGPMNYGYTF
>20|TRBV7-2|TRBD2|TRBJ2-3|few
TGTGCCAGCAGCTTAGGGAAGAGGGGACTAGCGGGAGGGGTCACAGATACGCAGTATTTT
CASSLGKRGLAGGVTDTQYF
>13|TRBV28|.|TRBJ1-6|.
TGTGCCAGCAATGAGGGCCCAATGGACCCCCTCCACTTT
CASNEGPMDPLHF
>16|TRBV7-2|TRBD2|TRBJ2-7|.
TGTGCCAGCAGCTCGACCGGGACTAGGGTCGCCTACGAGCAGTACTTC
CASSSTGTRVAYEQYF
>15|TRBV24-1|TRBD1|TRBJ2-5|few
TGTGCCACCAGTGATGCCGGGACAGGACAAGAGACCCAGTACTTC
CATSDAGTGQETQYF
>15|TRBV12-3/TRBV12-4|TRBD1|TRBJ1-6|few
TGTGCCAGCAGTTTAGGTGGGACAGGGCCTTCACCCCTCCACTTT
CASSLGGTGPSPLHF
>12|TRBV19|.|TRBJ1-2|.
TGTGCCAGTAGTATAGACCGGAAAGGCTACACCTTC
CASSIDRKGYTF
>13|TRBV11-3|.|TRBJ1-5|.
TGTGCCAGCAGCTTAGGGCCCAATCAGCCCCAGCATTTT
CASSLGPNQPQHF
>16|TRBV7-8|.|TRBJ2-7|.
TGTGCCAGCAGCTTATCAACCCAGGGGATACAATACGAGCAGTACTTC
CASSLSTQGIQYEQYF
>18|TRBV11-3|TRBD2|TRBJ2-7|.
TGTGCCAGCAGCTTAGATTGGGGGGGTCGGACCAACTCCTACGAGCAGTACTTC
CASSLDWGGRTNSYEQYF
>14|TRBV6-1|TRBD1|TRBJ1-1|few
TGTGCCAGCAACCTGGACAGGTCTTTAACTGAAGCTTTCTTT
CASNLDRSLTEAFF
>14|TRBV30|.|TRBJ1-2|.
TGTGCCTGGAGTGTAGCGGGGGTGAGCTATGGCTACACCTTC
CAWSVAGVSYGYTF
>13|TRBV24-1|.|TRBJ1-2|few
TGTGCCACCAGTGATCCCCGGGCCTATGGCTACACCTTC
CATSDPRAYGYTF
>16|TRBV6-5|TRBD2|TRBJ2-7|.
TGTGCCAGCAGTTACTATGTAGCGGGAGGGCCGGGCGAGCAGTACTTC
CASSYYVAGGPGEQYF
>15|TRBV7-9|TRBD1|TRBJ2-7|.
TGTGCCAGCAGCTTACCGGGGACAGGGGGCTACGAGCAGTACTTC
CASSLPGTGGYEQYF
>15|TRBV19|.|TRBJ2-1|once
TGTGCCAGTAGTAACGACAGAAGCTCCTACAATGAGCAGTTCTTC
CASSNDRSSYNEQFF
>19|TRBV6-5|.|TRBJ1-1|.
TGTGCCAGCAGTTACTCGGGCTCGGATTGGGGACTGAGGGGCACTGAAGCTTTCTTT
CASSYSGSDWGLRGTEAFF
>15|TRBV27|TRBD1|TRBJ1-5|few
TGTGCCAGCAGGAGGGCAGGGGGTAAGGATCAGCCCCAGCATTTT
CASRRAGGKDQPQHF
>14|TRBV30|TRBD1|TRBJ1-2|.
TGTGCCTGGAGTGTACTTGGACAGGGGGGCGGCTACACCTTC
CAWSVLGQGGGYTF
>16|TRBV27|TRBD2|TRBJ2-1|.
TGTGCCAGCAGTTTTGGACTAGCGGGAGGGCCGGGTGAGCAGTTCTTC
CASSFGLAGGPGEQFF
>17|TRBV6-1|TRBD1|TRBJ1-2|few
TGTGCCAGCAGGGGATCCGGGACAGGGGGCGCCTACTATGGCTACACCTTC
CASRGSGTGGAYYGYTF
>18|TRBV24-1|TRBD2|TRBJ2-3|few
TGTGCCACCAGTGATTTGGAGGGACTAGCGGGGGAGCAGGATACGCAGTATTTT
CATSDLEGLAGEQDTQYF
>12|TRBV10-3|.|TRBJ2-3|few
TGTGCCATCAGTCGGGCCGGGGATACGCAGTATTTT
CAISRAGDTQYF
>14|TRBV28|TRBD2|TRBJ2-5|.
TGTGCCAGCAGCGGACTAGCGGGATGGGAGACCCAGTACTTC
CASSGLAGWETQYF
>19|TRBV2|TRBD2|TRBJ2-5|.
TGTGCCAGCAGTGAAGAGTCCCTCCTAAACGGGGGGGCCCAAGAGACCCAGTACTTC
CASSEESLLNGGAQETQYF
>16|TRBV28|.|TRBJ2-7|.
TGTGCCAGCAGTTTACGTCGGCAGGCTGGGCGGTCCGAGCAGTACTTC
CASSLRRQAGRSEQYF
>19|TRBV15|.|TRBJ2-6|once
TGTGCCACCAGCAGAGATGCGGCCAGGGTCCTAGATGGGGCCAACGTCCTGACTTTC
CATSRDAARVLDGANVLTF
>14|TRBV6-1|.|TRBJ2-3|.
TGTGCCAGCAGTGAAGGGGGCGGTACAGATACGCAGTATTTT
CASSEGGGTDTQYF
>16|TRBV6-1|.|TRBJ1-2|.
TGTGCCAGCAGCCCACCCAAGTCACAAATGCCCACTGGCTACACCTTC
CASSPPKSQMPTGYTF
>14|TRBV20-1|TRBD2|TRBJ2-1|few
TGCAGTGCTAGGCGGGGGGGGTCCTACAATGAGCAGTTCTTC
CSARRGGSYNEQFF
>14|TRBV28|.|TRBJ2-7|.
TGTGCCAGCAGTCCTGGTGGTGACTTTTACGAGCAGTACTTC
CASSPGGDFYEQYF
>15|TRBV27|TRBD1|TRBJ2-7|.
TGTGCCAGCAGTTTCGGAGGACAGGGGTCCTACGAGCAGTACTTC
CASSFGGQGSYEQYF
>12|TRBV7-9|.|TRBJ2-3|few
TGTGCCAGTAGGAGAATGCCAGATACGCAGTATTTT
CASRRMPDTQYF
>14|TRBV19|.|TRBJ1-1|few
TGTGCCAGTAGTATAGAAGCGAGGGGGACTGAAGCTTTCTTT
CASSIEARGTEAFF
>15|TRBV11-3|.|TRBJ1-2|.
TGTGCCAGCAGCCCCGGATCTGTGGGGAACTATGGCTACACCTTC
CASSPGSVGNYGYTF
>16|TRBV18|.|TRBJ2-5|once
TGTGCCAGCTCACCACCGGGGGGCAGGAACCAAGAGACCCAGTACTTC
CASSPPGGRNQETQYF
>16|TRBV6-2/TRBV6-3|.|TRBJ2-3|.
TGTGCCAGCAGTTACTCGTTAAACACGGGCGCAGATACGCAGTATTTT
CASSYSLNTGADTQYF
>15|TRBV7-6|TRBD2|TRBJ2-1|few
TGTGCCAGCAGCTCCTCTAGCGGGAGAGTCAATGAGCAGTTCTTC
CASSSSSGRVNEQFF
>13|TRBV7-9|.|TRBJ2-5|.
TGTGCCAGCAGCTTAATGGGGCGAGAGACCCAGTACTTC
CASSLMGRETQYF
>10|TRBV28|.|TRBJ1-1|.
TGTGCCAGCAAGGACACTGAAGCTTTCTTT
CASKDTEAFF
>15|TRBV7-2|TRBD2|TRBJ2-5|few
TGTGCCAGCAGCTTAGCCCGCCTGGGAGGGGAGACCCAGTACTTC
CASSLARLGGETQYF
>15|TRBV6-2/TRBV6-3|TRBD1|TRBJ1-2|few
TGTGCCAGCAGTCGGACTGCGGGACAGTCCTATGGCTACACCTTC
CASSRTAGQSYGYTF
>15|TRBV6-1|.|TRBJ1-2|few
TGTGCCAGCACACCCTTGGACTTGTCAGACTATGGCTACACCTTC
CASTPLDLSDYGYTF
>15|TRBV28|TRBD1|TRBJ1-6|few
TGTGCCAGCAGTCCAGGGACAGGGGATAATTCACCCCTCCACTTT
CASSPGTGDNSPLHF
>15|TRBV10-2|.|TRBJ2-5|few
TGCGCCAGCAGTGAGTCAGGTCTATTCCAAGAGACCCAGTACTTC
CASSESGLFQETQYF
>14|TRBV7-2|TRBD1|TRBJ1-1|few
TGTGCCAGCAGCTTAGTTGGGACAGGGTTTTGGGCTTTCTTT
CASSLVGTGFWAFF
>16|TRBV6-1|.|TRBJ1-2|.
TGTGCCAGCAGTGAAGCGCTTCGGGGGGCTTGGGGTGGCTACACCTTC
CASSEALRGAWGGYTF